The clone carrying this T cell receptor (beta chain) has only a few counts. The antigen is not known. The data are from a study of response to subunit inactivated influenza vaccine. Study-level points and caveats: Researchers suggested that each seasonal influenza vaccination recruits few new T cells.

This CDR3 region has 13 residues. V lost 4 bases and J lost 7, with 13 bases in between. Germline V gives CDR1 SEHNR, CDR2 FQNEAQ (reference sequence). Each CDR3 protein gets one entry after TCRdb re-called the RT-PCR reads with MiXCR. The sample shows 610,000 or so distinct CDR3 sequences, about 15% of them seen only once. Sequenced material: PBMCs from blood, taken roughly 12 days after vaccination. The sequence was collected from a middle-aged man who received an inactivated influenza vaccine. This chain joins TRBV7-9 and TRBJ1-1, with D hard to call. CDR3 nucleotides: TGTGCCAGCAGCTCCTTCCGTCCTATTGAAGCTTTCTTT. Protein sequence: CASSSFRPIEAFF. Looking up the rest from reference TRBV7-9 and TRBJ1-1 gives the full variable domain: DTGVSQNPRHKITKRGQNVTFRCDPISEHNRLYWYRQTLGQGPEFLTYFQNEAQLEKSRLLSDRFSAERPKGSFSTLEIQRTEQGDSAMYLCASSSFRPIEAFFGQGTRLTVV.